This T cell receptor beta chain was obtained from a study of naive and memory T cell subsets. Separate alpha and beta amplification began at the second PCR step. Four subsets defined by CD45RA and CD27 were sorted after CD3, CD4, CD8 and live/dead staining. V was pared by 6 bases and J by 4 bases, with 14 bases of the junction left unmatched. Germline lookup yields CDR1 MNHEY and CDR2 SVGEGT. CDR3 length: 17 residues. The beta constant-region primer was an equimolar mix of two oligonucleotides covering TRBC1 and TRBC2. Four rounds of PCR amplified the ligated cDNA using nested alpha and beta constant-region primers plus SP2. TCRdb redid the calling of the UMI-ligation and nested PCR reads with MiXCR, one entry per CDR3 protein. Of about 23,000 distinct CDR3 sequences in the sample, 8.5% to 10% were seen once. This clonotype was detected many times. What it recognizes is unknown. Regarding the study as a whole: Over 90% of naive TCR sequences appeared only once, unlike memory subsets. There was no ground truth to check naive and memory subset results.

Material for sequencing was central memory CD8+ T cells from blood. The rearrangement links TRBV6-2 or TRBV6-3 to TRBJ2-4; 8 bases map to TRBD2. This receptor was obtained from a human donor in good health. CDR3 sequence reads: CASRSSRPGLEKNIQYF. The DNA for the CDR3 is TGTGCCAGCAGAAGCTCCAGACCGGGACTAGAAAAAAACATTCAGTACTTC.